These T cell receptor beta chains were read from a single sample in a study of radiotherapy plus CTLA-4 blockade in lung cancer. Sequenced by immunoSEQ multiplex PCR; TCRdb stores in-frame clones only, minus some. Among some 110,000 clones listed, 85% to 90% were seen once. The sequences come from peripheral blood, collected from a patient treated with radiotherapy plus ipilimumab. The receptors here all came from a human donor with non-small cell lung cancer that progressed on radiotherapy plus ipilimumab. Each CDR3 is given with its conserved first and last residue. A D gene is named only where the DNA matches it firmly. Clone size is given for some rows only: seen once, a few or many times, or a class if the clone is expanded.

TRBV7-3	NA	TRBJ2-3	NA	CASSRDAASTDTQYF	TGTGCCAGCAGCAGGGACGCCGCGAGCACAGATACGCAGTATTTT
TRBV7-6	TRBD2	TRBJ2-2	NA	CASSLMATGGYTGELFF	TGTGCCAGCAGCTTAATGGCAACGGGAGGGTACACCGGGGAGCTGTTTTTT
TRBV18	NA	TRBJ1-1	NA	CASSPKEGLRTEAFF	TGTGCCAGCTCACCCAAGGAAGGGTTGCGGACTGAAGCTTTCTTT
TRBV6-1	TRBD1	TRBJ2-2	NA	CASSEPYRGNTGELFF	TGTGCCAGCAGTGAACCCTACAGGGGGAACACCGGGGAGCTGTTTTTT
TRBV5-1	NA	TRBJ2-1	NA	CASSLTGNEQFF	TGCGCCAGCAGCTTAACGGGGAATGAGCAGTTCTTC
TRBV7-3	NA	TRBJ2-1	NA	CASSLTRGSVSSYNEQFF	TGTGCCAGCAGCTTAACGAGGGGAAGCGTGAGCTCCTACAATGAGCAGTTCTTC
TRBV9	TRBD1	TRBJ2-7	NA	CASSVGPPGTGKHEQYF	TGTGCCAGCAGCGTAGGGCCCCCTGGGACAGGGAAGCACGAGCAGTACTTC
TRBV19	NA	TRBJ2-3	NA	CASSISSLTDTQYF	TGTGCCAGTAGTATCTCATCCCTAACAGATACGCAGTATTTT
TRBV29-1	NA	TRBJ2-1	NA	CSVEPGQFF	TGCAGCGTTGAGCCAGGGCAGTTCTTC
TRBV18	NA	TRBJ2-2	NA	CASSPTANTGELFF	TGTGCCAGCTCACCGACGGCGAACACCGGGGAGCTGTTTTTT
TRBV2	TRBD2	TRBJ2-3	NA	CASSEALMVAGVSDTQYF	TGTGCCAGCAGTGAAGCGCTAATGGTAGCGGGAGTGTCAGATACGCAGTATTTT
TRBV4-2	NA	TRBJ1-5	NA	CASSQDGGQPQHF	TGTGCCAGCAGCCAAGATGGCGGGCAGCCCCAGCATTTT
TRBV29-1	NA	TRBJ2-3	NA	CSVLRGGDTQYF	TGCAGCGTTCTCAGGGGGGGGGATACGCAGTATTTT
TRBV27	TRBD2	TRBJ2-3	NA	CASRGTSNTQYF	TGTGCCAGCAGGGGGACTAGTAATACGCAGTATTTT
TRBV19	NA	TRBJ2-1	NA	CASSIGQGSPYNEQFF	TGTGCCAGTAGTATAGGCCAGGGGTCGCCTTACAATGAGCAGTTCTTC
TRBV18	TRBD1	TRBJ1-2	NA	CASSQMTGADPYGYTF	TGTGCCAGCTCACAAATGACAGGGGCCGACCCCTATGGCTACACCTTC
TRBV30	NA	TRBJ1-2	NA	CAWSVLGGRLGGYTF	TGTGCCTGGAGTGTACTTGGGGGGCGTCTCGGTGGCTACACCTTC
TRBV19	TRBD1	TRBJ1-2	few	CASSFTGVSTGYTF	TGTGCCAGTAGCTTCACAGGGGTTTCGACTGGCTACACCTTC
TRBV5-1	NA	TRBJ2-7	once	CASSPRDPGYEQYF	TGCGCCAGCAGCCCCCGGGACCCGGGTTACGAGCAGTACTTC
TRBV29-1	NA	TRBJ2-1	NA	CSVEVEQFF	TGCAGCGTTGAAGTTGAGCAGTTCTTC
TRBV2	NA	TRBJ1-4	NA	CASRVQRVPNEKLFF	TGTGCCAGCCGAGTGCAGAGAGTTCCTAATGAAAAACTGTTTTTT
TRBV5-1	NA	TRBJ2-3	NA	CASSRGTDTQYF	TGCGCCAGCAGCCGAGGGACAGATACGCAGTATTTT
TRBV15	NA	TRBJ1-1	NA	CATSRAYRVNTEAFF	TGTGCCACCAGCAGAGCATACAGGGTGAACACTGAAGCTTTCTTT
TRBV6-6	NA	TRBJ1-1	NA	CASSSEIRGTEAFF	TGTGCCAGCAGTTCAGAAATCCGTGGAACTGAAGCTTTCTTT
TRBV5-1	NA	TRBJ2-7	NA	CASSLGGPSYEQYF	TGCGCCAGCAGCTTGGGTGGTCCGTCCTACGAGCAGTACTTC
TRBV19	NA	TRBJ2-1	NA	CASSMSGSSYNEQFF	TGTGCCAGTAGTATGTCCGGGAGCTCCTACAATGAGCAGTTCTTC
TRBV28	TRBD1	TRBJ1-2	NA	CASERTGRYGYTF	TGTGCCAGTGAGAGGACAGGCAGATATGGCTACACCTTC
TRBV29-1	TRBD2	TRBJ2-1	NA	CSVAPSGMVRKQFF	TGCAGCGTGGCCCCTAGCGGGATGGTCCGAAAGCAGTTCTTC
TRBV18	NA	TRBJ2-7	NA	CASSPQGADEQYF	TGTGCCAGCTCACCCCAGGGAGCGGACGAGCAGTACTTC
TRBV5-1	NA	TRBJ2-7	NA	CASKLVGGDEQYF	TGCGCCAGCAAACTAGTGGGGGGAGACGAGCAGTACTTC
TRBV5-1	NA	TRBJ1-4	NA	CASREGATNEKLFF	TGCGCCAGCCGAGAGGGGGCAACTAATGAAAAACTGTTTTTT
TRBV5-4	TRBD1	TRBJ1-1	once	CASSLAGQENTEAFF	TGTGCCAGCAGCTTGGCCGGACAGGAGAACACTGAAGCTTTCTTT
TRBV5-1	TRBD1	TRBJ2-3	NA	CASSSFDRAGTDTQYF	TGCGCCAGCAGCTCCTTCGACAGGGCCGGCACAGATACGCAGTATTTT
TRBV6-1	NA	TRBJ2-7	NA	CASRGGVYEQYF	TGTGCCAGCAGAGGTGGGGTCTACGAGCAGTACTTC
TRBV27	NA	TRBJ1-1	NA	CASSLSHYTEAFF	TGTGCCAGCAGTTTATCCCACTACACTGAGGCTTTCTTT
TRBV6-5	TRBD1	TRBJ2-5	NA	CASSYPRGTGQETQYF	TGTGCCAGCAGTTACCCACGTGGGACAGGGCAAGAGACCCAGTACTTC
TRBV7-9	NA	TRBJ2-7	NA	CASSHRQTAYEQYF	TGTGCCAGCAGCCACCGGCAGACCGCCTACGAGCAGTACTTC
TRBV19	NA	TRBJ1-5	NA	CASSIGETQPQHF	TGTGCCAGTAGTATAGGGGAGACTCAGCCCCAGCATTTT
TRBV9	TRBD2	TRBJ2-1	NA	CASSGRLAGGSNEQFF	TGTGCCAGCAGCGGTCGTTTAGCGGGAGGTTCCAATGAGCAGTTCTTC
TRBV2	NA	TRBJ1-4	NA	CASSELLKLFF	TGTGCCAGCAGTGAATTGTTGAAACTGTTTTTT
TRBV4-2	TRBD1	TRBJ2-3	NA	CASNVAQGATDTQYF	TGTGCCAGCAATGTAGCGCAGGGGGCGACAGATACGCAGTATTTT
TRBV5-6	TRBD2	TRBJ2-1	NA	CASIPSGVPSYNEQFF	TGTGCCAGCATCCCTAGCGGGGTTCCCTCCTACAATGAGCAGTTCTTC
TRBV27	TRBD2	TRBJ2-1	NA	CASILTAGTSWGEQFF	TGTGCCAGCATTCTCACCGCGGGGACTAGTTGGGGTGAGCAGTTCTTC
TRBV29-1	NA	TRBJ1-2	NA	CSVEDLKGLPDPKLYGYTF	TGCAGCGTTGAGGACCTGAAGGGACTCCCAGATCCCAAGCTCTATGGCTACACCTTC
TRBV5-4	NA	TRBJ2-5	once	CASSLGLLDGTQYF	TGTGCCAGCAGCTTGGGACTACTCGACGGGACCCAGTACTTC
TRBV15	NA	TRBJ2-6	NA	CATSRDRAVRGPPGANVLTF	TGTGCCACCAGCAGAGATAGAGCGGTAAGGGGCCCGCCTGGGGCCAACGTCCTGACTTTC
TRBV2	TRBD1	TRBJ2-4	NA	CASSEDPGQFIQYF	TGTGCCAGCAGTGAAGACCCGGGACAGTTCATTCAGTACTTC
TRBV5-6	TRBD2	TRBJ2-5	NA	CASSLAGGETQYF	TGTGCCAGCAGCTTGGCGGGAGGAGAGACCCAGTACTTC
TRBV14	NA	TRBJ1-2	NA	CASSHRRGPYGYTF	TGTGCCAGCAGCCACAGGAGGGGACCTTATGGCTACACCTTC
TRBV2	TRBD2	TRBJ2-3	NA	CASSLIAGGPSNTQYF	TGTGCCAGCAGTTTAATAGCGGGAGGGCCTTCAAATACGCAGTATTTT
TRBV6-6	NA	TRBJ2-5	NA	CASSLTGNQETQYF	TGTGCCAGCAGTCTCACAGGGAACCAAGAGACCCAGTACTTC
TRBV5-1	NA	TRBJ1-1	NA	CASSVGMNTEAFF	TGCGCCAGCAGTGTCGGGATGAACACTGAAGCTTTCTTT
TRBV4-2	TRBD1	TRBJ2-7	NA	CASGEQGDHEQYF	TGTGCCAGCGGGGAACAGGGGGACCACGAGCAGTACTTC
TRBV7-2	NA	TRBJ2-7	NA	CASSLDGGTNEQYF	TGTGCCAGCAGCTTAGACGGCGGTACCAACGAGCAGTACTTC
TRBV6-1	NA	TRBJ1-1	NA	CASREQEADTEAFF	TGTGCCAGCAGAGAACAGGAAGCGGACACTGAAGCTTTCTTT
TRBV6-6	NA	TRBJ2-3	NA	CASSYPPTDTQYF	TGTGCCAGCAGTTATCCCCCGACAGATACGCAGTATTTT